The clone carrying this T cell receptor (beta chain) was detected once. Its antigen remains unidentified. The sample originates from a study of OX40 agonist ivuxolimab in advanced cancers. Study as a whole: Patients received ivuxolimab, an agonistic anti-OX40 (CD134) antibody. Patients receiving dose escalation had hepatocellular carcinoma, melanoma, renal cell or head and neck cancer. General study results and limits: Not determined was the antigen specificity of the expanded peripheral T cells.

The V gene lost 11 bases and the J gene lost 5 bases, with 22 bases spanning the gap. The V gene's germline CDR1 is SGHAT and CDR2 FQNNGV. CDR3 size: 15 residues. Some clones are missing from TCRdb's copy, which holds only in-frame ones; the method was immunoSEQ multiplex PCR. The repertoire has about 58,000 clones, 70% to 90% of them found once; the top ten carry about 0.73%. The sequenced sample was CD4+ or CD8+ T cells sorted from blood, obtained in a trial of the OX40 agonist ivuxolimab. The chain uses TRBV11-2 and TRBJ2-4, with D tentatively TRBD1 (6 bases). This TCR was sampled from an adult with an advanced solid tumor such as melanoma, head and neck, liver or kidney cancer. The DNA for the CDR3 is TGTGCCTCTACCCGAGGAACAGGGAGCCAAAACATTCAGTACTTC. Translated, it gives CASTRGTGSQNIQYF.